This T cell receptor beta chain was recovered during a study of cytomegalovirus exposure and HLA in healthy donors. Study results and caveats: According to the study, 150 to 200 TCR beta chains were cytomegalovirus-associated. As confirmed in vitro, a few CMV-associated chains were specific for CMV antigens. A later analysis associated 15,000 or so TCR beta sequences with HLA alleles at a 0.05 false discovery rate.

Points on this clone: The antigen remains undetermined.

There are 12 residues in the CDR3. CDR1 is MNHEY, CDR2 SVGAGI, per germline. Trimming removed 2 bases from V and 18 bases from J, with 14 bases in between. Use of 60 Vbeta and 13 Jbeta primers characterized the PCR. Produced via immunoSEQ multiplex PCR; TCRdb's table is partial and in-frame only. Of roughly 230,000 clones detected, 80% to 95% appear once; the ten largest clones hold 1.7%. The chain carries TRBV6-5 and TRBJ1-6, with D possibly being TRBD1 (6 bases). The sequencing sample was made of PBMCs. This sequence was found in a girl aged 2-10 years in good health and CMV-seronegative. The CDR3 coding sequence is TGTGCCAGCAGTTACGGAGGACAGCCGTACCACTTT. Translation gives CASSYGGQPYHF.